These 8 T cell receptor beta chains came from one sample sequenced in a study of shared clonotypes between healthy human individuals. The data were produced by immunoSEQ multiplex PCR, yet TCRdb's version contains in-frame clones alone and is incomplete. This table holds about 710,000 clones, 60% to 75% found once. The sequenced sample was memory CD4+ T cells sorted from blood. Subset: CD45RA-negative fraction. These receptors all stem from a woman younger than 45 in good health.

Ten or more counts support this clone. Different DNA sequences within this sample yield the same CDR3. The genes are TRBV28 and TRBJ2-7; 12 bases line up with TRBD2. The junction had 3 bases not matched to a gene; V was cut back by 4 bases and J by 2 bases. The CDR3 spans 15 residues. Germline V lookup: CDR1 MDHEN, CDR2 SYDVKM. CDR3 DNA: TGTGCCAGCAGTTCCCTAGCGGGAGGGCCCTACGAGCAGTACTTC. Amino acids: CASSSLAGGPYEQYF. The full variable domain, with the rest looked up from reference TRBV28 and TRBJ2-7, is DVKVTQSSRYLVKRTGEKVFLECVQDMDHENMFWYRQDPGLGLRLIYFSYDVKMKEKGDIPEGYSVSREKKERFSLILESASTNQTSMYLCASSSLAGGPYEQYFGPGTRLTVT.

The chain joins TRBV5-4 to TRBJ1-3; TRBD1 matches 9 bases. Germline CDR1 and CDR2: SGHNT and YYREEE (reference sequence). Losses at the gene ends were 4 bases for V and 0 bases for J; bases not matched to a gene: 2. The CDR3 consists of 15 residues. CDR3 coding DNA: TGTGCCAGCAGCCTGACAGGGGGCTCTGGAAACACCATATATTTT. Its translation: CASSLTGGSGNTIYF.

As for this clone: Other DNA sequences in the same sample also yield this CDR3. This chain uses TRBV7-2 with TRBJ2-1, with TRBD2 matching 7 bases. The V and J ends lost 2 bases and 0 bases, in that order; junction bases with no gene match: 1. The CDR3 is made up of 15 amino acids. Germline V gives CDR1 SGHTA, CDR2 FQGNSA. This CDR3 is CASSLSGTSYNEQFF. The CDR3 nucleotides are TGTGCCAGCAGCTTAAGCGGGACCTCCTACAATGAGCAGTTCTTC.

The chain combines TRBV19 with TRBJ1-5, with 8 bases that match TRBD1. This CDR3 spans 14 amino acids. Trimming took 7 bases from V and 3 from J; bases not matched to a gene: 5. CDR1 LNHDA and CDR2 SQIVND come from the germline V gene (reference sequence). The CDR3 DNA follows: TGTGCCAGTAATCCAGGGGGCCACAATCAGCCCCAGCATTTT. Translated, it gives CASNPGGHNQPQHF. The whole variable domain, filled in from reference TRBV19 and TRBJ1-5, reads DGGITQSPKYLFRKEGQNVTLSCEQNLNHDAMYWYRQDPGQGLRLIYYSQIVNDFQKGDIAEGYSVSREKKESFPLTVTSAQKNPTAFYLCASNPGGHNQPQHFGDGTRLSIL.

This clone has at least ten counts. J is TRBJ2-5 and V is TRBV4-2; D remains unclear. Germline assignment: CDR1 LGHNA and CDR2 YNFKEQ. The CDR3 runs to 13 residues. V lost 5 bases, J lost 2 bases, and 9 bases lay in between. CDR3 coding DNA: TGTGCCAGCAGCTACGGACCTCAAGAGACCCAGTACTTC. This gives the protein CASSYGPQETQYF.

The chain uses TRBV7-6 and TRBJ2-2; possibly TRBD2 for D (5 bases). The CDR3 covers 12 residues. V lost 4 bases to trimming and J lost 7 bases, with 7 bases between them. The germline CDR1 and CDR2 sequences are SGHVS and FNYEAQ. This CDR3 reads CASSWRIGELFF. The CDR3 DNA sequence: TGTGCCAGCAGCTGGAGGATCGGGGAGCTGTTTTTT.

This clone has ten or more counts. The rearrangement uses TRBV7-8 and TRBJ2-6; D not resolved. Trimming removed 1 base at V and 4 bases at J, with 11 bases between. The germline CDR1 and CDR2 sequences are SGHVS and FQNEAQ. The CDR3 runs 16 residues. CDR3 loop: CASSLVLGSGANVLTF. CDR3 DNA: TGTGCCAGCAGCTTAGTGCTGGGATCGGGGGCCAACGTCCTGACTTTC.

This rearrangement joins TRBV19 to TRBJ1-4, with D possibly TRBD1 on 5 matching bases. CDR3 length: 14 amino acids. The V end was cut by 7 bases, the J end by 8 bases, with 17 bases between. Germline assignment: CDR1 LNHDA and CDR2 SQIVND (reference sequence). CDR3 in DNA: TGTGCCAGTAAGGGAGGGACCCCCGGCGAAAAACTGTTTTTT. Its translation: CASKGGTPGEKLFF. Variable domain in full (rest from reference TRBV19 and TRBJ1-4): DGGITQSPKYLFRKEGQNVTLSCEQNLNHDAMYWYRQDPGQGLRLIYYSQIVNDFQKGDIAEGYSVSREKKESFPLTVTSAQKNPTAFYLCASKGGTPGEKLFFGSGTQLSVL.